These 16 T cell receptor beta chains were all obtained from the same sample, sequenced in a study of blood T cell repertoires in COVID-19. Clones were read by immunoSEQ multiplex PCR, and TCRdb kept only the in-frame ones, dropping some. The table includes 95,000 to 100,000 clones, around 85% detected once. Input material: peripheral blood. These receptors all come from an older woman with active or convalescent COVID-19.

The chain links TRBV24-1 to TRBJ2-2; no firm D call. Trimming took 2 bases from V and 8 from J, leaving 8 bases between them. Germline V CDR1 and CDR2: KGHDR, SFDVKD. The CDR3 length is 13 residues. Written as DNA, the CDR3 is TGTGCCACCAGTGATTCTTTCGGGGGGGAGCTGTTTTTT. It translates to CATSDSFGGELFF.

The CDR3 nucleotides read TGTGCCAGCAGCCCACAGGGGGCGAGTGGTCAGCCCCAGCATTTT. As protein: CASSPQGASGQPQHF. V and J are TRBV7-2 and TRBJ1-5, with 9 positions matching TRBD1. J lost 6 bases, V lost 5 bases, and 8 bases had no gene match. In germline, CDR1 is SGHTA, CDR2 FQGNSA. The CDR3 spans 15 residues.

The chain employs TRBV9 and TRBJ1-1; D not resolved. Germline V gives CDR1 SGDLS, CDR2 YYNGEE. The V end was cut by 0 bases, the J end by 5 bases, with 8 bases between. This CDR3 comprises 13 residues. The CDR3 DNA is TGTGCCAGCAGCGTAGACCTATGGACTGAAGCTTTCTTT. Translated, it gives CASSVDLWTEAFF.

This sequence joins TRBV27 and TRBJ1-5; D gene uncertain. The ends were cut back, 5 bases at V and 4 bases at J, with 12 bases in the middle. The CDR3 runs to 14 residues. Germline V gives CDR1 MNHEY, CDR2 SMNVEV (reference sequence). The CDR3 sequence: CASSPNLRNQPQHF. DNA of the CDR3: TGTGCCAGCAGTCCAAACCTGAGGAATCAGCCCCAGCATTTT.

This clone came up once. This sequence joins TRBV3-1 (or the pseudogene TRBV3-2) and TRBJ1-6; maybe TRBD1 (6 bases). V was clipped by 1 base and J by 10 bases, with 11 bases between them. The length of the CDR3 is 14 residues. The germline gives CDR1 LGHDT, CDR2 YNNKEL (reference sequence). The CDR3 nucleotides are TGTGCCAGCAGCCAAGGGAACAGGGCGTCACCCCTCCACTTT. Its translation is CASSQGNRASPLHF.

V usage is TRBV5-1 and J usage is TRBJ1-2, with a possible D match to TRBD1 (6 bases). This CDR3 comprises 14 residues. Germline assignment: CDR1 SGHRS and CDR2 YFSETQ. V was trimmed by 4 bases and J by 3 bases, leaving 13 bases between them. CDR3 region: CASSHTQGDYGYTF. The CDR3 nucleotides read TGCGCCAGCAGCCATACACAGGGTGACTATGGCTACACCTTC.

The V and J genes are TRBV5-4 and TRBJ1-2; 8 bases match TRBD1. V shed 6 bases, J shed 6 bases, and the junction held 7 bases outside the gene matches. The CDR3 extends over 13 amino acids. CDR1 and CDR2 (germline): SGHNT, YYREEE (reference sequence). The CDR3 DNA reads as TGTGCCAGCAAATCCTGGACAGGGAATGGCTACACCTTC. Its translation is CASKSWTGNGYTF.

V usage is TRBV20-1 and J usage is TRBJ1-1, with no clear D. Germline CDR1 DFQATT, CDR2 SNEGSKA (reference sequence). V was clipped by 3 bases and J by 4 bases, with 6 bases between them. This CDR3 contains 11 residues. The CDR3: CSASGGTEAFF. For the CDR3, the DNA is TGCAGTGCTAGTGGCGGCACTGAAGCTTTCTTT.

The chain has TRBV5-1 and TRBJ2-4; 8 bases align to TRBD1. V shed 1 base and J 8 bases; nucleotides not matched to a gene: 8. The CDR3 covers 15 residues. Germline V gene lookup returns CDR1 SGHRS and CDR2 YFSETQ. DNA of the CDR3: TGCGCCAGCAGCTTGTCCTTACAGGGGGGCGACATTCAGTACTTC. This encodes CASSLSLQGGDIQYF.

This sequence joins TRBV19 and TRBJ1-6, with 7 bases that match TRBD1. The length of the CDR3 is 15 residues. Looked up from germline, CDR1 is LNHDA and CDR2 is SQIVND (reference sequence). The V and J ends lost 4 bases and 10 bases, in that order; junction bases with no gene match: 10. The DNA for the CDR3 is TGTGCCAGTAGTACTGTGACAGGGTTCGGCTCACCCCTCCACTTT. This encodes CASSTVTGFGSPLHF.

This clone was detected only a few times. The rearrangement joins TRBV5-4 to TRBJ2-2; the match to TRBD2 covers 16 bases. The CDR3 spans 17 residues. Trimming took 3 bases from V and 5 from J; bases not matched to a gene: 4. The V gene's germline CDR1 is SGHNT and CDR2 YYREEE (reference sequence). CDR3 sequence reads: CASSSGLAGGKTGELFF. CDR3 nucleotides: TGTGCCAGCAGCTCGGGACTAGCGGGAGGGAAAACCGGGGAGCTGTTTTTT.

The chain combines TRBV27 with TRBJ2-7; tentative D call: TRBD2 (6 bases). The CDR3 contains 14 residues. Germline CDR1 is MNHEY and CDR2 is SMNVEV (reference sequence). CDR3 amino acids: CAESWEVFFYEQYF. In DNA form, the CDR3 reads TGTGCTGAAAGTTGGGAGGTTTTTTTCTACGAGCAGTACTTC.

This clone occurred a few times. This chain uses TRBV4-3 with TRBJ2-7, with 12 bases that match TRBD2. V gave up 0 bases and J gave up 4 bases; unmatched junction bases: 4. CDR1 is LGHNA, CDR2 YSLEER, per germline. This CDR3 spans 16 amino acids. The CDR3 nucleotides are TGCGCCAGCAGCCAAGAAGCGCTAGCGGGGGGGTACGAGCAGTACTTC. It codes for CASSQEALAGGYEQYF.

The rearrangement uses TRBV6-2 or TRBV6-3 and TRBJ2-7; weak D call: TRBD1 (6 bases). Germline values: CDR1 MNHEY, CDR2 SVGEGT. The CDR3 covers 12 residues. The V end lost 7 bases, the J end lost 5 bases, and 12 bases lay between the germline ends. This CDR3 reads CASTPNRDEQYF. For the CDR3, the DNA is TGTGCCAGCACCCCGAACAGGGACGAGCAGTACTTC.

The CDR3 bases are TGTGCCAGTAGTATCCGACCTTCAGGCCAAGAGACCCAGTACTTC. This gives the protein CASSIRPSGQETQYF. The chain recombines TRBV19 with TRBJ2-5; no clear D. Germline V gene sequence: CDR1 LNHDA, CDR2 SQIVND (reference sequence). The CDR3 length is 15 residues. Trimming shortened V by 3 bases and J by 1 base, and 12 bases separated the two germline ends.

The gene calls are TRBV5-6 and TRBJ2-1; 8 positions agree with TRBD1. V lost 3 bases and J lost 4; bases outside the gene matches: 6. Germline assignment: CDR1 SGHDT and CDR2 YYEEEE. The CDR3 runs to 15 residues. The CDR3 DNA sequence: TGTGCCAGCAGCTCCTACAGGGGGACATACAATGAGCAGTTCTTC. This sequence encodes CASSSYRGTYNEQFF.